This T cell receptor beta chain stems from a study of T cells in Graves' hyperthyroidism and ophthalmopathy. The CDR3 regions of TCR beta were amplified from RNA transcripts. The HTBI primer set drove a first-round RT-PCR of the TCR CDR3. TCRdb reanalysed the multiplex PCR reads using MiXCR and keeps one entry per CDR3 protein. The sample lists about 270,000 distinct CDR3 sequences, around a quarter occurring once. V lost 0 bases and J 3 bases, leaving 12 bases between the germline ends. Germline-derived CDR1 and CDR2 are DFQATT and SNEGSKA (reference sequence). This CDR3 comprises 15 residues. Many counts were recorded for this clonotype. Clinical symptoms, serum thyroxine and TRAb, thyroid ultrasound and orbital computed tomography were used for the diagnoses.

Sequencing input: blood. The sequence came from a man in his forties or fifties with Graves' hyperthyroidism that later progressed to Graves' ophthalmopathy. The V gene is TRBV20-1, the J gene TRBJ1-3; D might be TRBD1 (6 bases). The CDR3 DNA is TGCAGTGCTAGAGATTACAGGGAGGGTGGAAACACCATATATTTT. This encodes CSARDYREGGNTIYF.